This T cell receptor (beta chain) was recorded in a study of blood T cell repertoires in COVID-19. The CDR3 covers 18 residues. Germline V gene data show CDR1 as SGHTA and CDR2 as FQGNSA. V gave up 5 bases and J gave up 4 bases; unmatched junction bases: 13. Clones were sequenced by immunoSEQ multiplex PCR, and TCRdb holds only the in-frame ones, with some missing. In the table there are about 120,000 clones, around 79% of which are singletons. Sequencing input: peripheral blood. This rearrangement joins TRBV7-2 to TRBJ2-1, with TRBD2 matching over 11 bases. The sequence derives from a man between 65 and 79 years old with acute or convalescent COVID-19. The CDR3 here is CASSRPRGSGGAYNEQFF. In DNA, the CDR3 is TGTGCCAGCAGCCGTCCTCGGGGTAGCGGGGGGGCGTACAATGAGCAGTTCTTC.